This T cell receptor (beta chain) was found in a study of blood T cells in healthy people across ages. Study outcomes and limitations: Older age coincided with a roughly linear decline in TCR beta diversity per million T cells.

Using a J-beta primer mix together with a sample-barcoded 5' primer, a second PCR was run for roughly 6 to 11 cycles. Carrying 12 random nucleotides, a template-switch adaptor labeled each individual cDNA molecule. TCRdb re-derived calls from the 5' RACE reads in MiXCR, one entry per CDR3 protein. The sample includes 550,000 to 800,000 distinct CDR3 sequences, roughly 30% of them seen just once. As for this clonotype: Its antigen remains unidentified.

The germline CDR1 and CDR2 sequences are MNHNS and SASEGT. V lost 8 bases and J 2 bases, leaving 14 bases between the germline ends. The CDR3 contains 14 residues. Every sample gave at least 5 micrograms of total RNA when it was extracted. The receptor's source is a woman of 80 years or more in good health. The V gene is TRBV6-1, the J gene TRBJ2-3; possibly TRBD1 or TRBD2 for D (5 bases each). The sequenced material came from blood. The CDR3 region is CASGTPPPTDTQYF. In DNA form, the CDR3 reads TGTGCCAGCGGGACCCCGCCCCCCACAGATACGCAGTATTTT.